This TCR beta chain was captured in a study of blood T cell repertoires in COVID-19. In the study overall: The United States, Italy and Spain provided the acute and convalescent COVID-19 samples. From T cells, B-cell-depleted T cells, or PBMCs came the material, which was cDNA or gDNA.

The germline CDR1 and CDR2 sequences are MGHRA and YSYEKL. This CDR3 is 14 amino acids long. V shed 7 bases and J 4 bases; nucleotides not matched to a gene: 8. Here immunoSEQ multiplex PCR was the method, and the copy in TCRdb shows in-frame clones only, minus some. The sample holds some 80,000 clones, about 85% seen once. This sequence joins TRBV4-1 and TRBJ1-1; 8 nucleotides line up with TRBD1. Material: peripheral blood. This TCR was sampled from a man aged 60 to 69 with active or convalescent COVID-19. CDR3: CASNHRGRGTEAFF. CDR3 in DNA: TGCGCCAGCAACCACAGGGGGAGAGGCACTGAAGCTTTCTTT.